Sequencing of this TCR beta chain was carried out in a study of blood T cell repertoires in COVID-19. Germline V gene sequence: CDR1 MGHRA, CDR2 YSYEKL. The CDR3 runs 15 residues. Trimming cost V 1 base and J 9 bases; bases outside gene matches: 9. Only in-frame clones appear in the TCRdb table, and some are missing; sequencing was by immunoSEQ multiplex PCR. The table records more than 95,000 clones, 70% to 90% of them present only once. This TCR derives from a man between 60 and 70 years old with acute or convalescent COVID-19. The chain uses TRBV4-1 and TRBJ2-4; 7 bases line up with TRBD2. Sequences were obtained from peripheral blood. CDR3 region: CASSQGGYGEGIQYF. CDR3 nucleotides: TGCGCCAGCAGCCAAGGAGGGTACGGGGAGGGCATTCAGTACTTC.